These 13 T cell receptor beta chains came from one sample sequenced in a study of regulatory T cells in long-lasting Graves disease. Arm-PCR with iRepertoire HTBI primers amplified the CDR3 regions for these TCR beta libraries. TCRdb fed the multiplex PCR reads into MiXCR, producing one record per CDR3 protein. The sample has a few hundred thousand distinct CDR3 sequences, under 25% seen once; the top ten hold 7.1%. Time point indicated: persistent/refractory GD, antithyroid drugs over 5 years with positive TRAb. PBMC RNA served as the TCR library source. This sample comprised peripheral blood mononuclear cells (PBMCs), obtained when the disease was refractory, from a patient treated with antithyroid drugs. The receptor source for this set is a female donor with Graves disease.

This clonotype was seen a handful of times. The gene calls are TRBV25-1 and TRBJ2-7; D is unclear. The CDR3 loop spans 15 amino acids. V shed 1 base and J shed 3 bases, with 13 bases lying between them. CDR1 and CDR2 from the germline V gene are MGHDK and SYGVNS. The CDR3 nucleotides are TGTGCCAGCAGTGAATTCGGCGGTTCAATCTACGAGCAGTACTTC. It specifies CASSEFGGSIYEQYF.

This clonotype has more than one count but fewer than ten. The V and J genes are TRBV24-1 and TRBJ2-2; no definite D call. Trimming left V 1 base short and J 6 bases short, with 8 bases between. The CDR3 contains 14 residues. The germline V gene has CDR1 KGHDR and CDR2 SFDVKD. The CDR3 region is CATSDFRTAGELFF. The DNA of the CDR3 is TGTGCCACCAGTGATTTCCGGACGGCCGGGGAGCTGTTTTTT.

For this clonotype: The conserved final phenylalanine or tryptophan is absent from the CDR3, which likely points to a read error. No DNA is shown, since the ends of the CDR3 on it are uncertain; the CDR3 is the one TCRdb lists. The rearrangement links TRBV6-2 or TRBV6-3 to TRBJ2-7; TRBD2, the table's D call, was not compared with the DNA. The CDR3 totals 10 residues, both ends included. Germline-derived CDR1 and CDR2 are MNHEY and SVGEGT. CDR3: CASRPPPLAG.

The V and J genes are TRBV20-1 and TRBJ2-5; 11 nucleotides line up with TRBD2. The CDR3 totals 17 residues. Germline V gene data show CDR1 as DFQATT and CDR2 as SNEGSKA (reference sequence). V was pared by 4 bases and J by 7 bases, with 17 bases of the junction left unmatched. Here the CDR3 DNA reads TGCAGTGCTATATCGGGGACTAGCGGAGTAGGCGGGGGGACCCAGTACTTC. Translation gives CSAISGTSGVGGGTQYF.

The chain joins TRBV18 to TRBJ2-5; D perhaps matches TRBD2 (6 bases). From germline, CDR1 is KGHSH and CDR2 LQKENI. Trimming pared 6 bases from V and 10 bases from J, leaving 12 bases between. The CDR3 spans 11 residues. This chain's CDR3 is CASSFGGDQYF. As DNA, the CDR3 is TGTGCCAGCTCGTTCGGGGGAGACCAGTACTTC.

The genes are TRBV6-9 and TRBJ1-1, with D perhaps TRBD1 (5 bases). Trimming shortened V by 2 bases and J by 4 bases, and 20 bases separated the two germline ends. The CDR3 is made up of 17 amino acids. Germline assignment: CDR1 MNHGY and CDR2 SVAAGI. CDR3: CASSYPPGRHGSTEAFF. In DNA form, the CDR3 reads TGTGCCAGCAGTTATCCCCCGGGACGACATGGGAGCACTGAAGCTTTCTTT.

The chain uses TRBV30 and TRBJ2-3; D uncertain. Germline V gene sequence: CDR1 GTSNPN, CDR2 SVGIG (reference sequence). Trimming removed 3 bases at V and 0 bases at J, with 7 bases between. The CDR3 runs 13 residues. The CDR3 coding sequence is TGTGCCTGGAGGACCGGCAGCACAGATACGCAGTATTTT. Its translation is CAWRTGSTDTQYF.

This clonotype was found many times. This chain connects TRBV6-1 to TRBJ2-5; D gene ambiguous. This CDR3 is built from 13 residues. Trimming pared 4 bases from V and 2 bases from J, leaving 8 bases between. Germline V gives CDR1 MNHNS, CDR2 SASEGT. The CDR3 loop reads CASSVYVQETQYF. The CDR3 region has the DNA TGTGCCAGCAGTGTATACGTACAAGAGACCCAGTACTTC.

The chain joins TRBV7-9 to TRBJ1-4, with unresolved D. Trimming pared 0 bases from V and 11 bases from J, leaving 10 bases between. The length of the CDR3 is 13 residues. The germline V gene encodes CDR1 SEHNR and CDR2 FQNEAQ (reference sequence). CDR3 sequence: CASSLASGPKLFF. The CDR3 coding sequence is TGTGCCAGCAGCTTAGCATCAGGTCCCAAACTGTTTTTT.

This clonotype has a handful of counts. J is TRBJ1-5 and V is TRBV4-1; D remains ambiguous. This CDR3 has 16 amino acids. Trimming pared 0 bases from V and 2 bases from J, leaving 11 bases between. CDR1 and CDR2 (germline): MGHRA, YSYEKL. The CDR3: CASSQEWSWGNQPQHF. CDR3 sequence (DNA): TGCGCCAGCAGCCAAGAATGGTCGTGGGGCAATCAGCCCCAGCATTTT.

This rearrangement joins TRBV6-2 or TRBV6-3 to TRBJ1-4; no definite D call. The CDR3 loop spans 13 amino acids. Trimming left V 3 bases short and J 8 bases short, with 10 bases between. Germline V gene lookup returns CDR1 MNHEY and CDR2 SVGEGT. The DNA of the CDR3 is TGTGCCAGCAGTTATCTAGGCGGAGAAAAACTGTTTTTT. Its protein product is CASSYLGGEKLFF.

This clonotype was observed a few times. The CDR3 loop is CASWGRTRGDEKLFF. CDR3 nucleotide sequence: TGTGCCAGCTGGGGCAGGACGCGTGGAGATGAAAAACTGTTTTTT. The rearrangement joins TRBV6-1 to TRBJ1-4; D possibly corresponds to TRBD1 (5 bases). CDR3 length: 15 residues. Between the trimmed V and J ends, which lost 8 bases and 6 bases, there was a span of 19 bases. Germline V gene data show CDR1 as MNHNS and CDR2 as SASEGT.

This clonotype was found many times. The V and J genes are TRBV27 and TRBJ1-2; 7 bases line up with TRBD1. From germline, CDR1 is MNHEY and CDR2 SMNVEV (reference sequence). The CDR3 extends over 17 amino acids. The J segment lost 6 bases and the V segment lost 1 base, leaving 14 bases of the junction unmatched. The CDR3 coding sequence is TGTGCCAGCAGTTTATTATCTGGGGGGGGACAGCCTCATGGCTACACCTTC. It is translated as CASSLLSGGGQPHGYTF.